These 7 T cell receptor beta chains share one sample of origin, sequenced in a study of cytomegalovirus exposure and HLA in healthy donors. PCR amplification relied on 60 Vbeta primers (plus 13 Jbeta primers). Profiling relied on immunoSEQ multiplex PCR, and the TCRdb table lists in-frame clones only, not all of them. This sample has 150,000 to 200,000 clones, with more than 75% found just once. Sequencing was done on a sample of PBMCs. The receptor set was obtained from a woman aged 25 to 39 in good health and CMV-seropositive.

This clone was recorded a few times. CDR3 protein: CASSRDLAYGYTF. The CDR3 nucleotides are TGTGCCAGCAGTCGGGATTTGGCCTATGGCTACACCTTC. The V and J genes are TRBV6-6 and TRBJ1-2; no clear D. Germline CDR1 MNHNY, CDR2 SVGAGI (reference sequence). V shed 5 bases and J shed 4 bases, with 11 bases lying between them. The CDR3 is made up of 13 amino acids.

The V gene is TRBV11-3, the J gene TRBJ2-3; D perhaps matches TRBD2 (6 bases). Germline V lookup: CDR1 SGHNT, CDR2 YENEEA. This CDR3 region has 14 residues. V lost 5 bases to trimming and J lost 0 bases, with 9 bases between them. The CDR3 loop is CASSTGTSTDTQYF. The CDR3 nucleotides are TGTGCCAGCAGCACCGGGACTAGCACAGATACGCAGTATTTT.

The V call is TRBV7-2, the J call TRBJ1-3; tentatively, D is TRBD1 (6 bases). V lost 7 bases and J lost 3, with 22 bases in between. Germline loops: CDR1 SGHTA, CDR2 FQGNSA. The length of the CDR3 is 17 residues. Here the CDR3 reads CASTPNWGGRHGNTIYF. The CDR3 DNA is TGTGCCAGCACCCCAAATTGGGGGGGCCGACATGGAAACACCATATATTTT. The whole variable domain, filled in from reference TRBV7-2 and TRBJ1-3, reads GAGVSQSPSNKVTEKGKDVELRCDPISGHTALYWYRQSLGQGLEFLIYFQGNSAPDKSGLPSDRFSAERTGGSVSTLTIQRTQQEDSAVYLCASTPNWGGRHGNTIYFGEGSWLTVV.

CDR3 coding DNA: TGTGCCAGCAGTGACCTGCGGCCAGAGACCCAGTACTTC. Residues: CASSDLRPETQYF. The V gene is TRBV6-1, the J gene TRBJ2-5, with D hard to call. V was pared by 3 bases and J by 4 bases, with 9 bases between. CDR1 is MNHNS, CDR2 SASEGT, per germline. This CDR3 has 13 residues.

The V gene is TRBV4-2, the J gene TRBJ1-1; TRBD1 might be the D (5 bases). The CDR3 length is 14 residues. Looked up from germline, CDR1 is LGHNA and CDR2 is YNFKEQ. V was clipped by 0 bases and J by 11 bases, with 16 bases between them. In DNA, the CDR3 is TGTGCCAGCAGCCAAGATCCGGGAGGGGAGGCCGCTTTCTTT. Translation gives CASSQDPGGEAAFF.

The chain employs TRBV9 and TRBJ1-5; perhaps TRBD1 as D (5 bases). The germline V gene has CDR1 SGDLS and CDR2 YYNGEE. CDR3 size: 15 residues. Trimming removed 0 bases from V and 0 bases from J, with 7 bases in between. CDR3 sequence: CASSVAGYSNQPQHF. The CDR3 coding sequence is TGTGCCAGCAGCGTAGCAGGGTATAGCAATCAGCCCCAGCATTTT.

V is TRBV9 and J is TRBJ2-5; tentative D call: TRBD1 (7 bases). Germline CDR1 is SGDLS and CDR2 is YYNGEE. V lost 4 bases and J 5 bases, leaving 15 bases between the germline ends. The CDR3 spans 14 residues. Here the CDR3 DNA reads TGTGCCAGCAGCCCCTTACAGGGGAGGGAGACCCAGTACTTC. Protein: CASSPLQGRETQYF.